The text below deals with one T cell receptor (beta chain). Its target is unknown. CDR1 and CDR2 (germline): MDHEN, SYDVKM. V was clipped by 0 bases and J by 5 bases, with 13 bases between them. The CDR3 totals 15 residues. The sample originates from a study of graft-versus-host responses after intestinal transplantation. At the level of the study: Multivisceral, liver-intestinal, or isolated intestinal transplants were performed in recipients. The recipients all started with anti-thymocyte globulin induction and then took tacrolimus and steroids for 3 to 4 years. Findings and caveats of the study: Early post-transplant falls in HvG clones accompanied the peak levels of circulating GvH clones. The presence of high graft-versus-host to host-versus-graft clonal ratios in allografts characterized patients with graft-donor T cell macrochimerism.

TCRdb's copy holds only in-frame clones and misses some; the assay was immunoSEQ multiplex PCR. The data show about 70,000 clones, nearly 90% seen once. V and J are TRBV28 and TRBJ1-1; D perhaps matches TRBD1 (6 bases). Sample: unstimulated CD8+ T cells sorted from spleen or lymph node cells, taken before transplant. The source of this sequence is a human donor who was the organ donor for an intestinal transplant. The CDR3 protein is CASSLWGTGTTEAFF. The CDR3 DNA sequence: TGTGCCAGCAGTTTATGGGGGACGGGGACAACTGAAGCTTTCTTT.